One and the same sample provided the 30 T cell receptor beta chains below, sequenced in a study of blood T cell repertoires in COVID-19. Only in-frame clones appear in the TCRdb table, and some are missing; sequencing was by immunoSEQ multiplex PCR. This sample has 80,000 to 95,000 clones, with approximately 77% found just once. Sequencing input: peripheral blood. Source of these receptors: an elderly woman with acute or convalescent COVID-19.

The chain combines TRBV28 with TRBJ2-7; 7 bases align to TRBD2. CDR1 and CDR2 from the germline V gene are MDHEN and SYDVKM. The CDR3 loop spans 14 amino acids. Trimming cost V 2 bases and J 3 bases; bases outside gene matches: 4. The CDR3 DNA follows: TGTGCCAGCAGTTTAATTGGCGGGAGCTACGAGCAGTACTTC. As protein: CASSLIGGSYEQYF. The variable domain in full, with the rest retrieved from reference TRBV28 and TRBJ2-7, is DVKVTQSSRYLVKRTGEKVFLECVQDMDHENMFWYRQDPGLGLRLIYFSYDVKMKEKGDIPEGYSVSREKKERFSLILESASTNQTSMYLCASSLIGGSYEQYFGPGTRLTVT.

The chain links TRBV18 to TRBJ2-7; TRBD1 is a possible D gene (6 bases). CDR1 and CDR2 (germline): KGHSH, LQKENI. Trimming stripped 3 bases from V and 6 bases from J, with 18 bases between. The CDR3 sequence is 15 residues long. CDR3 nucleotide sequence: TGTGCCAGCTCACCTAGTTGGGGGCTCGATTCCGAGCAGTACTTC. It is translated as CASSPSWGLDSEQYF.

The gene calls are TRBV7-2 and TRBJ1-5; 7 bases agree with TRBD1. V shed 5 bases and J 3 bases; nucleotides not matched to a gene: 4. The CDR3 is made up of 14 amino acids. Germline CDR1 and CDR2: SGHTA and FQGNSA. CDR3 DNA: TGTGCCAGCAGCCCGACAGGGTTCAATCAGCCCCAGCATTTT. The encoded protein is CASSPTGFNQPQHF.

The chain uses TRBV4-3 and TRBJ2-3, with D possibly TRBD1 on 6 matching bases. Germline values: CDR1 LGHNA, CDR2 YSLEER. There are 14 residues in the CDR3. V was clipped by 0 bases and J by 4 bases, with 8 bases between them. CDR3 coding DNA: TGCGCCAGCAGCCAAGATGCAGGGGCAGATACGCAGTATTTT. Its translation is CASSQDAGADTQYF.

This clone has just a few counts. This chain connects TRBV4-3 to TRBJ1-2; TRBD1 agrees at 8 bases. This CDR3 has 14 residues. The germline V gene has CDR1 LGHNA and CDR2 YSLEER. With 0 bases clipped from V and 8 bases from J, the junction kept 5 bases outside the gene matches. CDR3 DNA sequence: TGCGCCAGCAGCCAAGATCCAGGGGGCTCCGGCTACACCTTC. It codes for CASSQDPGGSGYTF.

The gene calls are TRBV2 and TRBJ1-2, with D maybe TRBD1 (6 bases). The V end was cut by 3 bases, the J end by 5 bases, with 16 bases between. CDR3 size: 15 residues. Germline CDR1 SNHLY, CDR2 FYNNEI. In DNA form, the CDR3 reads TGTGCCAGCAGTGATTCGATAGGGACATCTTATGGCTACACCTTC. Translation gives CASSDSIGTSYGYTF.

The chain couples TRBV5-4 to TRBJ2-1, with D tentatively TRBD2 (5 bases). The germline V gene encodes CDR1 SGHNT and CDR2 YYREEE (reference sequence). This CDR3 comprises 15 residues. V was shortened by 4 bases and J by 4 bases, with 15 bases between the two germline ends. CDR3 amino acids: CASSQDSQVYNEQFF. CDR3 DNA: TGTGCCAGCAGCCAGGACTCCCAGGTATACAATGAGCAGTTCTTC.

This chain uses TRBV2 with TRBJ1-2, with TRBD1 matching over 7 bases. Germline V gene lookup returns CDR1 SNHLY and CDR2 FYNNEI. The CDR3 runs to 14 residues. After removal of 7 bases from V and 3 bases from J, the junction contained 8 bases not matched to a gene. DNA of the CDR3: TGTGCCAGCAACGGGGACAGTCTTTACTATGGCTACACCTTC. Translated: CASNGDSLYYGYTF.

Notes on this clone: In the same sample, other DNA sequences code for this CDR3. The gene calls are TRBV4-3 and TRBJ2-7; possibly TRBD1 for D (5 bases). This CDR3 has 13 residues. The V end was cut by 3 bases, the J end by 5 bases, with 11 bases between. Germline V gene data show CDR1 as LGHNA and CDR2 as YSLEER. CDR3 sequence reads: CASSHLQGDEQYF. CDR3 DNA sequence: TGCGCCAGCAGCCATCTACAAGGGGACGAGCAGTACTTC.

This chain uses TRBV6-2 or TRBV6-3 with TRBJ2-1; 13 bases are shared with TRBD2. The CDR3 sequence is 20 residues long. Germline V gene lookup returns CDR1 MNHEY and CDR2 SVGEGT. V lost 2 bases to trimming and J lost 2 bases; unmatched junction nucleotides: 12. The CDR3 DNA sequence: TGTGCCAGCAGTTACAGTCCTGGACTAGCGGGAGAGGGGGCCTACAATGAGCAGTTCTTC. Amino acid sequence: CASSYSPGLAGEGAYNEQFF.

This clone has just a few counts. The V call is TRBV7-2, the J call TRBJ1-1, with no clear D. V lost 0 bases and J lost 0, with 5 bases in between. Germline CDR1 and CDR2: SGHTA and FQGNSA. This CDR3 comprises 14 residues. Here the CDR3 DNA reads TGTGCCAGCAGCTTAGCTCCCATGAACACTGAAGCTTTCTTT. Protein: CASSLAPMNTEAFF.

This clone was seen more than once but under ten times. The chain recombines TRBV28 with TRBJ1-5; tentative D call: TRBD1 (6 bases). V was shortened by 4 bases and J by 4 bases, with 11 bases between the two germline ends. Looked up from germline, CDR1 is MDHEN and CDR2 is SYDVKM. This CDR3 has 14 amino acids. The CDR3 DNA sequence: TGTGCCAGCAGTTCAGGGGCCCGAAATCAGCCCCAGCATTTT. Translating gives CASSSGARNQPQHF. Full variable domain (rest looked up from reference TRBV28 and TRBJ1-5): DVKVTQSSRYLVKRTGEKVFLECVQDMDHENMFWYRQDPGLGLRLIYFSYDVKMKEKGDIPEGYSVSREKKERFSLILESASTNQTSMYLCASSSGARNQPQHFGDGTRLSIL.

This clone showed up just a few times. The chain carries TRBV2 and TRBJ2-3; 9 bases agree with TRBD2. The ends lost 4 bases at V and 5 bases at J; junction bases unmatched: 7. CDR3 length: 15 amino acids. The germline V gene encodes CDR1 SNHLY and CDR2 FYNNEI. The CDR3 nucleotides read TGTGCCAGCAGTGCCGTCGGCGGGGGGGGAGATACGCAGTATTTT. This translates into CASSAVGGGGDTQYF.

The chain is built from TRBV23-1 and TRBJ2-1; 8 bases map to TRBD1. TRBV23-1 is reported as an ORF; its role is uncertain. CDR3 length equals 17 residues. The trim removed 0 bases at V and 6 bases at J, leaving 10 bases unmatched. CDR3 in DNA: TGCGCCAGCAGTCAATCGATCAGGACAGGGATCTCCAATGAGCAGTTCTTC. Translating it yields CASSQSIRTGISNEQFF.

This clone was detected once. The V call is TRBV29-1, the J call TRBJ2-7; 9 bases are a match to TRBD2. V shed 7 bases, J shed 2 bases, and the junction held 15 bases outside the gene matches. The CDR3 loop spans 16 amino acids. Germline-derived CDR1 and CDR2 are SQVTM and ANQGSEA. In nucleotides, the CDR3 is TGCAGCGCCCTCAGCGGGGGGAGTGGTGCGGCCTACGAGCAGTACTTC. It encodes CSALSGGSGAAYEQYF.

This clone was counted only a few times. This chain links TRBV4-2 with TRBJ2-3; 12 nucleotides agree with TRBD2. Germline V gene lookup returns CDR1 LGHNA and CDR2 YNFKEQ. The junction had 8 bases not matched to a gene; V was cut back by 4 bases and J by 6 bases. The CDR3 extends over 16 amino acids. CDR3: CASSLVLAGGGDTQYF. CDR3 in DNA: TGTGCCAGCAGCCTTGTACTAGCGGGGGGCGGGGATACGCAGTATTTT.

The chain carries TRBV14 and TRBJ1-1, with TRBD1 matching 7 bases. This CDR3 is 19 amino acids long. J was trimmed by 0 bases and V by 2 bases; bases with no gene match: 15. Germline lookup yields CDR1 SGHDN and CDR2 FVKESK. CDR3 sequence (DNA): TGTGCCAGCAGCCAACCTTCTCCGGGACAGACCTACTTGAACACTGAAGCTTTCTTT. Protein sequence: CASSQPSPGQTYLNTEAFF.

This clone was found once. This chain links TRBV3-1 (or the pseudogene TRBV3-2) with TRBJ2-7, with 8 positions matching TRBD2. After removal of 1 base from V and 3 bases from J, the junction contained 5 bases not matched to a gene. The CDR3 consists of 15 residues. The germline gives CDR1 LGHDT, CDR2 YNNKEL (reference sequence). The CDR3 protein is CASSQGAGGYYEQYF. The CDR3, as DNA: TGTGCCAGCAGCCAAGGGGCGGGAGGTTACTACGAGCAGTACTTC.

The V gene is TRBV7-9, the J gene TRBJ1-2, with TRBD1 matching over 8 bases. Germline CDR1 is SEHNR and CDR2 is FQNEAQ (reference sequence). This CDR3 contains 15 residues. J gave up 0 bases and V 4 bases, and 4 bases lay outside the gene matches. CDR3 in DNA: TGTGCCAGCAGCTACCTACAGGGGGCTAACTATGGCTACACCTTC. Translation gives CASSYLQGANYGYTF.

This clone was observed a handful of times. The chain joins TRBV7-2 to TRBJ1-1; 7 bases match TRBD1. There are 14 residues in the CDR3. CDR1 SGHTA and CDR2 FQGNSA come from the germline V gene. With 5 bases clipped from V and 2 bases from J, the junction kept 5 bases outside the gene matches. CDR3: CASSQQGFNTEAFF. In DNA form, the CDR3 reads TGTGCCAGCAGCCAACAGGGGTTCAACACTGAAGCTTTCTTT.

This rearrangement joins TRBV4-1 to TRBJ2-3; 12 nucleotides line up with TRBD2. CDR1 and CDR2 from the germline V gene are MGHRA and YSYEKL. V shed 0 bases, J shed 4 bases, and the junction held 2 bases outside the gene matches. This CDR3 is built from 16 residues. CDR3 nucleotide sequence: TGCGCCAGCAGCCAAGATCTAGCGGGGGGGCCAGATACGCAGTATTTT. Translating gives CASSQDLAGGPDTQYF.

The chain employs TRBV7-2 and TRBJ2-2, with D tentatively TRBD1 (6 bases). The V gene's germline CDR1 is SGHTA and CDR2 FQGNSA. CDR3 length: 15 residues. V was clipped by 3 bases and J by 2 bases, with 10 bases between them. In DNA form, the CDR3 reads TGTGCCAGCAGCTTTGACAGGCAAAACACCGGGGAGCTGTTTTTT. Translating it yields CASSFDRQNTGELFF. The variable domain in full, completed from reference TRBV7-2 and TRBJ2-2, reads GAGVSQSPSNKVTEKGKDVELRCDPISGHTALYWYRQSLGQGLEFLIYFQGNSAPDKSGLPSDRFSAERTGGSVSTLTIQRTQQEDSAVYLCASSFDRQNTGELFFGEGSRLTVL.

V and J are TRBV30 and TRBJ2-7; TRBD2 aligns across 14 bases. The germline V gene encodes CDR1 GTSNPN and CDR2 SVGIG (reference sequence). V was clipped by 5 bases and J by 9 bases; unmatched bases: 9. The CDR3 loop spans 14 amino acids. In DNA, the CDR3 is TGTGCCTGGGAGACTAGCGGGGGGGCCTGGACGCAGTACTTC. Protein sequence: CAWETSGGAWTQYF.

The V gene is TRBV12-3 or TRBV12-4, the J gene TRBJ2-2; D not resolved. Between the trimmed V and J ends, which lost 5 bases and 1 base, there was a span of 5 bases. This CDR3 contains 13 residues. Here the CDR3 DNA reads TGTGCCAGCAGTATACAGAACACCGGGGAGCTGTTTTTT. Translated, it gives CASSIQNTGELFF.

The chain is built from TRBV7-2 and TRBJ2-7; possibly TRBD2 for D (5 bases). The CDR3 loop spans 14 amino acids. V was clipped by 1 base and J by 6 bases, with 13 bases between them. Germline V gene data show CDR1 as SGHTA and CDR2 as FQGNSA. CDR3 sequence (DNA): TGTGCCAGCAGCTTAGTTGAGGGTGTAGGCGAGCAGTACTTC. This sequence encodes CASSLVEGVGEQYF.

The chain is built from TRBV5-1 and TRBJ2-7; 7 nucleotides match TRBD1. CDR3 length equals 15 residues. The germline gives CDR1 SGHRS, CDR2 YFSETQ. V lost 3 bases and J lost 4; bases outside the gene matches: 10. CDR3 sequence: CASSSLGGSVYEQYF. In nucleotides, the CDR3 is TGCGCCAGCAGCTCCCTAGGGGGCTCTGTGTACGAGCAGTACTTC.

CDR3 nucleotide sequence: TGTGCCTGGACCCTACGGGATTCACCCCTCCACTTT. The encoded protein is CAWTLRDSPLHF. The gene calls are TRBV30 and TRBJ1-6; D is unresolved. In germline, CDR1 is GTSNPN, CDR2 SVGIG (reference sequence). The CDR3 sequence is 12 residues long. Trimming removed 4 bases from V and 8 bases from J, with 9 bases in between.

Only one count was recorded for this clone. The rearrangement links TRBV28 to TRBJ1-1; maybe TRBD1 (5 bases). The CDR3 is 14 residues long. Per the germline V gene, CDR1 is MDHEN and CDR2 is SYDVKM. V was trimmed by 5 bases and J by 0 bases, leaving 10 bases between them. The CDR3: CASSLSGVNTEAFF. CDR3 coding DNA: TGTGCCAGCAGTCTCTCGGGGGTGAACACTGAAGCTTTCTTT.

The gene calls are TRBV4-2 and TRBJ2-2, with 10 bases matching TRBD2. Germline V gives CDR1 LGHNA, CDR2 YNFKEQ. The CDR3 spans 17 residues. Unmatched junction bases numbered 2, after V lost 0 bases and J lost 1 base. CDR3: CASSQDVAGGNTGELFF. Written as DNA, the CDR3 is TGTGCCAGCAGCCAAGATGTAGCGGGGGGGAACACCGGGGAGCTGTTTTTT.

The rearrangement links TRBV24-1 to TRBJ1-4; D gene unclear. Germline-derived CDR1 and CDR2 are KGHDR and SFDVKD. V was clipped by 2 bases and J by 0 bases, with 3 bases between them. The CDR3 contains 14 residues. CDR3 loop: CATSDSATNEKLFF. The CDR3 nucleotides are TGTGCCACCAGTGATTCTGCAACTAATGAAAAACTGTTTTTT.